The 24 T cell receptor beta chains listed next were all sequenced from one sample in a study of blood T cell repertoires in COVID-19 (dated by TCRdb to the early 2020s). Library prep was done by the immunoSEQ multiplex PCR assay. TCRdb holds this immuneACCESS table with in-frame rearrangements only. Some clones are missing; in checked studies, unresolved V genes explain under half, and the rest has no known cause. Present in this sample are fewer than 250,000 clones, 70% to 90% of which were seen just once. Jointly, the top ten make up roughly 10% of the sample. The specimen was PBMCs or T cells enriched from blood (not recorded which). These receptors originate from a man younger than 40 who had recovered from COVID-19.

The genes are TRBV10-3 and TRBJ1-1; D not certain. Germline V gene lookup returns CDR1 ENHRY and CDR2 SYGVKD. The CDR3 is made up of 11 amino acids. With 6 bases removed from V and 5 bases from J, the gap between germline ends came to 7 bases. The CDR3 region is CAISRGTEAFF. As DNA, the CDR3 is TGTGCCATCAGCAGAGGAACTGAAGCTTTCTTT.

The V and J genes are TRBV5-1 and TRBJ2-1, with 7 bases that match TRBD2. Losses at the gene ends were 2 bases for V and 2 bases for J; bases not matched to a gene: 10. Germline V CDR1 and CDR2: SGHRS, YFSETQ. CDR3 length: 17 residues. Here the CDR3 DNA reads TGCGCCAGCAGCTTAGGGTCAACTAGCGCCACCTACAATGAGCAGTTCTTC. Its protein product is CASSLGSTSATYNEQFF.

This chain uses TRBV7-2 with TRBJ1-2; TRBD1 matches 9 bases. The junction had 5 bases not matched to a gene; V was cut back by 2 bases and J by 4 bases. This CDR3 is built from 15 residues. Germline CDR1 is SGHTA and CDR2 is FQGNSA. This CDR3 reads CASSLTQGAGYGYTF. The CDR3 DNA sequence: TGTGCCAGCAGCTTAACACAGGGGGCTGGCTATGGCTACACCTTC.

The chain is built from TRBV12-5 and TRBJ2-7; 8 positions match TRBD1. The CDR3 loop spans 13 amino acids. The germline V gene encodes CDR1 LGHNT and CDR2 FRNRAP. With 3 bases clipped from V and 3 bases from J, the junction kept 1 base outside the gene matches. The CDR3 DNA reads TGTGCTAGTGGTTTCGGACAGGGCTACGAGCAGTACTTC. This sequence encodes CASGFGQGYEQYF.

This chain uses TRBV4-1 with TRBJ1-1, with 7 bases aligning to TRBD1. The V and J ends lost 3 bases and 4 bases, in that order; junction bases with no gene match: 11. This CDR3 comprises 16 residues. Germline V gene sequence: CDR1 MGHRA, CDR2 YSYEKL. The CDR3 is CASSHQLTGRSTEAFF. DNA for the CDR3: TGCGCCAGCAGCCACCAGTTGACAGGGAGGAGCACTGAAGCTTTCTTT.

This chain joins TRBV18 and TRBJ1-4, with D unresolved. The CDR3 sequence is 16 residues long. Germline V gene data show CDR1 as KGHSH and CDR2 as LQKENI. Deletions cut 2 bases from V and 0 bases from J, with 10 bases between. This chain's CDR3 is CASSPNRVATNEKLFF. The CDR3 DNA reads TGTGCCAGCTCACCAAACCGAGTTGCAACTAATGAAAAACTGTTTTTT. Combining the CDR3 with reference TRBV18 and TRBJ1-4 gives the whole variable domain NAGVMQNPRHLVRRRGQEARLRCSPMKGHSHVYWYRQLPEEGLKFMVYLQKENIIDESGMPKERFSAEFPKEGPSILRIQQVVRGDSAAYFCASSPNRVATNEKLFFGSGTQLSVL.

The J gene is TRBJ1-4, the V gene TRBV4-2, with TRBD1 identical over 7 bases. Germline V gene lookup returns CDR1 LGHNA and CDR2 YNFKEQ. V was clipped by 1 base and J by 8 bases; unmatched bases: 10. The CDR3 spans 16 residues. CDR3 DNA: TGTGCCAGCAGCCAAGTAGGTCAGGGGGGAGAGGAAAAACTGTTTTTT. It is translated as CASSQVGQGGEEKLFF.

The table lists this clone with a count of one. This chain links TRBV4-3 with TRBJ1-6, with TRBD1 as a possible D gene (6 bases). This CDR3 contains 16 residues. Germline-derived CDR1 and CDR2 are LGHNA and YSLEER. The V end was cut by 1 base, the J end by 9 bases, with 16 bases between. This CDR3 is CASSQVGRGRGSPLHF. The CDR3 DNA reads as TGCGCCAGCAGCCAAGTGGGAAGGGGGAGAGGTTCACCCCTCCACTTT.

This clone was observed a handful of times. The chain employs TRBV30 and TRBJ2-3; TRBD2 might be the D (7 bases). The V and J ends lost 3 bases and 2 bases respectively, with 18 bases between them. This CDR3 has 16 residues. The V gene's germline CDR1 is GTSNPN and CDR2 SVGIG (reference sequence). CDR3 protein: CAWRSLRGALTDTQYF. In DNA, the CDR3 is TGTGCCTGGAGATCCCTACGGGGGGCTCTCACAGATACGCAGTATTTT.

The chain recombines TRBV28 with TRBJ2-7; D is ambiguous. Germline V gene sequence: CDR1 MDHEN, CDR2 SYDVKM. Trimming stripped 8 bases from V and 0 bases from J, with 5 bases between. The CDR3 contains 11 residues. The CDR3: CASQDSYEQYF. In DNA form, the CDR3 reads TGTGCCAGCCAGGACTCCTACGAGCAGTACTTC. The variable domain in full, with the rest retrieved from reference TRBV28 and TRBJ2-7, is DVKVTQSSRYLVKRTGEKVFLECVQDMDHENMFWYRQDPGLGLRLIYFSYDVKMKEKGDIPEGYSVSREKKERFSLILESASTNQTSMYLCASQDSYEQYFGPGTRLTVT.

The chain is built from TRBV6-5 and TRBJ1-2; D not resolved. Germline assignment: CDR1 MNHEY and CDR2 SVGAGI. This CDR3 has 12 residues. The V end lost 6 bases, the J end lost 5 bases, and 10 bases lay between the germline ends. The CDR3 loop is CASRIGSYGYTF. For the CDR3, the DNA is TGTGCCAGCAGGATAGGGAGTTATGGCTACACCTTC.

V and J are TRBV7-9 and TRBJ1-5; D remains ambiguous. The germline V gene encodes CDR1 SEHNR and CDR2 FQNEAQ (reference sequence). The V end lost 5 bases, the J end lost 4 bases, and 12 bases lay between the germline ends. The CDR3 consists of 14 residues. The DNA of the CDR3 is TGTGCCAGCAGCCCTACAGTGATGAATCAGCCCCAGCATTTT. It yields the protein CASSPTVMNQPQHF.

The chain links TRBV19 to TRBJ2-7; 7 nucleotides agree with TRBD2. J lost 3 bases, V lost 9 bases, and 8 bases had no gene match. The CDR3 loop spans 13 amino acids. Looked up from germline, CDR1 is LNHDA and CDR2 is SQIVND (reference sequence). Here the CDR3 reads CASGLGSIYEQYF. Here the CDR3 DNA reads TGTGCCAGCGGACTAGGGTCGATCTACGAGCAGTACTTC.

CDR3 protein: CASLRDSTYNEQFF. The CDR3, as DNA: TGTGCCAGTCTCCGGGACAGTACCTACAATGAGCAGTTCTTC. The chain carries TRBV2 and TRBJ2-1, with 7 positions matching TRBD1. The germline V gene encodes CDR1 SNHLY and CDR2 FYNNEI. The CDR3 runs 14 residues. V shed 9 bases, J shed 2 bases, and the junction held 7 bases outside the gene matches.

The rearrangement links TRBV7-3 to TRBJ1-6; 8 bases match TRBD1. V was pared by 1 base and J by 7 bases, with 3 bases of the junction left unmatched. Looked up from germline, CDR1 is SGHTA and CDR2 is FQGTGA. The CDR3 has 15 amino acids. The CDR3 DNA sequence: TGTGCCAGCAGCTTAAAGGGACAGGAAAATTCACCCCTCCACTTT. Translation: CASSLKGQENSPLHF.

This rearrangement joins TRBV5-4 to TRBJ2-6; D possibly corresponds to TRBD2 (6 bases). The V gene's germline CDR1 is SGHNT and CDR2 YYREEE (reference sequence). Trimming removed 6 bases at V and 1 base at J, with 17 bases between. The CDR3 has 17 amino acids. The CDR3 bases are TGTGCCAGCAAGAGGACGGGGCGGGGTTCTGGGGCCAACGTCCTGACTTTC. Amino acids: CASKRTGRGSGANVLTF.

This clone was counted a single time. The chain couples TRBV11-2 to TRBJ1-4; D possibly corresponds to TRBD1 (5 bases). Germline loops: CDR1 SGHAT, CDR2 FQNNGV. The ends were cut back, 1 base at V and 5 bases at J, with 11 bases in the middle. This CDR3 has 15 amino acids. CDR3 region: CASSLGAGVNEKLFF. CDR3 DNA: TGTGCCAGCAGCTTAGGGGCGGGGGTCAATGAAAAACTGTTTTTT.

The chain uses TRBV30 and TRBJ1-6; D gene ambiguous. The CDR3 contains 16 residues. Trimming left V 0 bases short and J 0 bases short, with 9 bases between. Germline CDR1 and CDR2: GTSNPN and SVGIG (reference sequence). The CDR3 spells CAWSVLRSSYNSPLHF. In nucleotides, the CDR3 is TGTGCCTGGAGTGTACTACGGAGCTCCTATAATTCACCCCTCCACTTT.

As to this clone: The junction and the germline gene differ at one end; a read error may be behind it. The J gene is TRBJ2-2, the V gene TRBV19; 9 bases are shared with TRBD2. This CDR3 is built from 15 residues. Germline CDR1 LNHDA, CDR2 SQIVND (reference sequence). This CDR3 is CASRIAGANTGELFF. DNA for the CDR3: TGTGCCAGTAGGATAGCGGGGGCGAACACCGGGGAGCTGTTTTTT.

The V and J genes are TRBV19 and TRBJ2-1, with 8 bases fitting TRBD2. The ends lost 5 bases at V and 0 bases at J; junction bases unmatched: 0. Per germline, CDR1 LNHDA and CDR2 SQIVND (reference sequence). The CDR3 totals 14 residues. Here the CDR3 DNA reads TGTGCCAGTAGTGCGGGGGGCTCCTACAATGAGCAGTTCTTC. Protein product: CASSAGGSYNEQFF.

This sequence joins TRBV12-5 and TRBJ2-7; 10 positions match TRBD2. Germline CDR1 and CDR2: LGHNT and FRNRAP. Trimming took 11 bases from V and 4 from J; bases not matched to a gene: 5. This CDR3 spans 12 amino acids. The CDR3 DNA reads TGTGCTGGCCGGACTAGCGGATACGAGCAGTACTTC. This translates into CAGRTSGYEQYF.

The V and J genes are TRBV30 and TRBJ1-1; D possibly corresponds to TRBD1 (6 bases). The germline V and J ends were trimmed by 2 bases and 10 bases, with 11 bases remaining between them. The CDR3 totals 11 residues. Per germline, CDR1 GTSNPN and CDR2 SVGIG (reference sequence). The CDR3 spells CAWSSGGAAFF. The CDR3 DNA sequence: TGTGCCTGGAGTAGCGGGGGCGCAGCTTTCTTT.

V usage is TRBV30 and J usage is TRBJ2-1; maybe TRBD2 (7 bases). CDR3 length equals 15 residues. Trimming left V 0 bases short and J 9 bases short, with 18 bases between. CDR1 is GTSNPN and CDR2 is SVGIG in the germline V gene (reference sequence). The CDR3 region has the DNA TGTGCCTGGAGTGTACGGGGGGCCCCTTATGTTGAGCAGTTCTTC. Its translation is CAWSVRGAPYVEQFF.

V gene TRBV27 combines with J gene TRBJ2-1; maybe TRBD2 (6 bases). The CDR3 runs 17 residues. Germline-derived CDR1 and CDR2 are MNHEY and SMNVEV (reference sequence). The V end lost 4 bases, the J end lost 5 bases, and 21 bases lay between the germline ends. Here the CDR3 reads CASSYLSAGGADNEQFF. Written as DNA, the CDR3 is TGTGCCAGCAGTTACCTTTCGGCGGGCGGGGCCGACAATGAGCAGTTCTTC.